This T cell receptor beta chain was captured in a study of cytomegalovirus exposure and HLA in healthy donors. General observations from the study: Within the data, a cluster of highly shared sequence variants was likely a sequencing artifact. The authors enumerated roughly 180 TCR beta chains as linked to cytomegalovirus.

Of note for this clone: Its antigen is as yet unknown.

Primers included in the PCR were 60 Vbeta and 13 Jbeta primers. Here immunoSEQ multiplex PCR was the method, and the copy in TCRdb shows in-frame clones only, minus some. The sample has some 150,000 clones, about 80% seen once. This clonotype originated in a woman between 40 and 50 years old in good health and CMV-seronegative. Material: PBMCs.

CDR3 region: CASNTQGGSSYEQYF. The CDR3 DNA follows: TGTGCCAGCAATACCCAGGGGGGCAGCTCCTACGAGCAGTACTTC. The chain recombines TRBV28 with TRBJ2-7, with D perhaps TRBD1 (7 bases). There are 15 residues in the CDR3. Germline CDR1 MDHEN, CDR2 SYDVKM. Trimming left V 7 bases short and J 0 bases short, with 16 bases between.